The 30 T cell receptor beta chains in this list originate from one sample, sequenced in a study of identical twins. TCRdb re-derived calls from the 5' RACE reads in MiXCR, one entry per CDR3 protein. The table includes roughly 540,000 distinct CDR3 sequences, about 20% detected once. These data were also filed under a second study, of T cells expressing NK-cell markers.

Sequencing was performed on CD4+ T cells sorted from blood. These receptors were obtained from a woman aged 18-29 years in good health.

This clonotype has ten or more counts. This chain links TRBV7-9 with TRBJ1-1, with TRBD1 matching 11 bases. Looked up from germline, CDR1 is SEHNR and CDR2 is FQNEAQ (reference sequence). The CDR3 contains 15 residues. With 4 bases clipped from V and 1 base from J, the junction kept 2 bases outside the gene matches. CDR3 sequence reads: CASSSGTGGNTEAFF. DNA for the CDR3: TGTGCCAGCAGCTCCGGGACAGGGGGGAACACTGAAGCTTTCTTT.

J is TRBJ2-7 and V is TRBV29-1; D is uncertain. This CDR3 comprises 13 residues. The ends were cut back, 4 bases at V and 0 bases at J, with 10 bases in the middle. Germline CDR1 and CDR2: SQVTM and ANQGSEA. As DNA, the CDR3 is TGCAGCGTTGTCCAGGTGGGCTCCTACGAGCAGTACTTC. It yields the protein CSVVQVGSYEQYF.

This clonotype appeared many times. V and J are TRBV12-3 or TRBV12-4 and TRBJ2-7, with 12 bases matching TRBD2. V shed 2 bases and J 5 bases; nucleotides not matched to a gene: 7. The CDR3 totals 16 residues. The DNA for the CDR3 is TGTGCCAGCAGTTTACCCGGACTAGCGGGAAAGCACGAGCAGTACTTC. Its translation is CASSLPGLAGKHEQYF.

This clonotype appeared a few times. The chain combines TRBV11-1 with TRBJ2-2, with 9 bases matching TRBD1. Germline assignment: CDR1 SGHAT and CDR2 FQDESV (reference sequence). Trimming at V came to 4 bases and at J to 4 bases, leaving 13 bases not matched to a gene. This CDR3 contains 18 residues. In DNA, the CDR3 is TGTGCCAGCAGCTCCAACTTGGGAACAGGGGGCGGCACCGGGGAGCTGTTTTTT. It yields the protein CASSSNLGTGGGTGELFF.

This clonotype showed up just a few times. The chain uses TRBV20-1 and TRBJ2-4; 8 positions agree with TRBD1. CDR1 and CDR2 (germline): DFQATT, SNEGSKA (reference sequence). The J segment lost 11 bases and the V segment lost 1 base, leaving 10 bases of the junction unmatched. The length of the CDR3 is 14 residues. CDR3 sequence: CSARANGQGGLQYF. The DNA of the CDR3 is TGCAGTGCTAGAGCCAACGGACAGGGAGGACTTCAGTACTTC.

The J gene is TRBJ1-1, the V gene TRBV3-1, with D hard to call. Germline lookup yields CDR1 LGHDT and CDR2 YNNKEL (reference sequence). The length of the CDR3 is 11 residues. V lost 3 bases, J lost 7 bases, and 6 bases lay in between. CDR3 amino acids: CASSQDNEAFF. CDR3 bases: TGTGCCAGCAGCCAGGATAATGAAGCTTTCTTT.

This sequence joins TRBV20-1 and TRBJ2-5; 11 bases align to TRBD2. Trimming took 4 bases from V and 1 from J; bases not matched to a gene: 2. The CDR3 consists of 14 residues. The germline CDR1 and CDR2 sequences are DFQATT and SNEGSKA (reference sequence). The CDR3 DNA reads as TGCAGTGCTATTAGCGGGGGGGGCCAAGAGACCCAGTACTTC. Translated: CSAISGGGQETQYF.

This clonotype showed up just a few times. The chain has TRBV20-1 and TRBJ2-1, with 9 positions matching TRBD1. CDR3 length: 15 residues. J lost 10 bases, V lost 1 base, and 11 bases had no gene match. Per the germline V gene, CDR1 is DFQATT and CDR2 is SNEGSKA (reference sequence). The DNA for the CDR3 is TGCAGTGCTAGAGGCGGGACAGGGCTTTATGACGAGCAGTTCTTC. Residues: CSARGGTGLYDEQFF.

The chain has TRBV3-1 and TRBJ2-2, with D possibly matching TRBD2 (5 bases). Germline assignment: CDR1 LGHDT and CDR2 YNNKEL (reference sequence). Trimming removed 3 bases at V and 7 bases at J, with 9 bases between. The CDR3 has 13 amino acids. CDR3 loop: CASSHRGGGELFF. In DNA form, the CDR3 reads TGTGCCAGCAGCCATCGGGGTGGCGGGGAGCTGTTTTTT.

This clonotype was seen a few times. The V gene is TRBV20-1, the J gene TRBJ2-1; D is tentatively TRBD1 or TRBD2 (5 bases each). Germline CDR1 DFQATT, CDR2 SNEGSKA (reference sequence). This CDR3 is built from 14 residues. V dropped 5 bases and J dropped 3 bases, with 14 bases sitting between them. CDR3 protein: CSAGAGTYYNEQFF. CDR3 in DNA: TGCAGTGCTGGAGCCGGGACGTACTACAATGAGCAGTTCTTC.

This clonotype was recorded a few times. This sequence joins TRBV9 and TRBJ2-1; 10 bases align to TRBD2. Germline values: CDR1 SGDLS, CDR2 YYNGEE. The J segment lost 8 bases and the V segment lost 3 bases, leaving 8 bases of the junction unmatched. The CDR3 runs 15 residues. The CDR3 protein is CASSASGSDSHEQFF. The CDR3, as DNA: TGTGCCAGCAGCGCTAGCGGGAGCGATTCTCATGAGCAGTTCTTC.

This rearrangement joins TRBV5-1 to TRBJ2-3; D call uncertain. This CDR3 has 12 amino acids. With 4 bases removed from V and 6 bases from J, the gap between germline ends came to 9 bases. Germline assignment: CDR1 SGHRS and CDR2 YFSETQ. The CDR3 is CASSAQLDTQYF. The DNA of the CDR3 is TGCGCCAGCAGCGCACAGCTGGATACGCAGTATTTT.

There are a few counts of this clonotype. V is TRBV20-1 and J is TRBJ2-3; 7 bases map to TRBD2. CDR3 length equals 16 residues. The germline V gene has CDR1 DFQATT and CDR2 SNEGSKA (reference sequence). After removal of 0 bases from V and 11 bases from J, the junction contained 17 bases not matched to a gene. The CDR3 nucleotides read TGCAGTGCTAGAGATCGGGTAGCGGGCCCCGTAGGGAGGCAGTATTTT. Its translation is CSARDRVAGPVGRQYF.

This clonotype has just a few counts. The V gene is TRBV6-1, the J gene TRBJ1-5, with D tentatively TRBD1 (6 bases). Trimming pared 6 bases from V and 3 bases from J, leaving 9 bases between. This CDR3 is 13 amino acids long. CDR1 and CDR2 from the germline V gene are MNHNS and SASEGT. The CDR3 DNA reads as TGTGCCAGCAGATGGGGACACAATCAGCCCCAGCATTTT. Amino acid sequence: CASRWGHNQPQHF.

The rearrangement links TRBV12-3 or TRBV12-4 to TRBJ2-1; D uncertain. The V gene lost 2 bases and the J gene lost 8 bases, with 10 bases spanning the gap. This CDR3 region has 13 residues. This chain's CDR3 is CASSLTVVYEQFF. In nucleotides, the CDR3 is TGTGCCAGCAGTTTAACAGTAGTCTATGAGCAGTTCTTC.

The V call is TRBV12-3 or TRBV12-4, the J call TRBJ2-5; 10 bases match TRBD1. V lost 6 bases, J lost 5 bases, and 9 bases stayed unmatched. CDR3 size: 15 residues. DNA for the CDR3: TGTGCCAGCAGGACCGGGACAGGGGCCGGGGAGACCCAGTACTTC. It yields the protein CASRTGTGAGETQYF.

This clonotype has a handful of counts. The chain joins TRBV5-5 to TRBJ2-5; D is ambiguous. Germline V gene sequence: CDR1 SGHKS, CDR2 YYEKEE (reference sequence). This CDR3 region has 15 residues. Trimming cost V 0 bases and J 4 bases, with 13 bases left between them. The CDR3 region has the DNA TGTGCCAGCAGCTTGGGGCGCCGACCTGGAGAGACCCAGTACTTC. Its translation is CASSLGRRPGETQYF.

This clonotype occurred many times. V usage is TRBV25-1 and J usage is TRBJ1-2, with D uncertain. The germline gives CDR1 MGHDK, CDR2 SYGVNS. Trimming cost V 3 bases and J 3 bases, with 5 bases left between them. The CDR3 extends over 12 amino acids. CDR3 region: CASSEAYYGYTF. CDR3 DNA: TGTGCCAGCAGTGAGGCCTACTATGGCTACACCTTC.

This clonotype was seen a handful of times. The chain couples TRBV20-1 to TRBJ2-3; 12 bases map to TRBD2. J was trimmed by 7 bases and V by 3 bases; bases with no gene match: 8. The CDR3 has 15 residues. Germline CDR1 is DFQATT and CDR2 is SNEGSKA (reference sequence). CDR3: CSARPLAGGRNTQYF. CDR3 DNA: TGCAGTGCTAGGCCACTAGCGGGGGGTAGAAATACGCAGTATTTT.

The chain joins TRBV29-1 to TRBJ2-5; 10 nucleotides agree with TRBD1. Per the germline V gene, CDR1 is SQVTM and CDR2 is ANQGSEA. V trimming: 8 bases; J trimming: 3 bases; junction bases outside the gene matches: 3. CDR3 length: 12 residues. The CDR3 region is CSLGTGEETQYF. The CDR3 region has the DNA TGCAGCCTCGGGACAGGGGAAGAGACCCAGTACTTC.

V and J are TRBV12-3 or TRBV12-4 and TRBJ1-2; the match to TRBD1 covers 9 bases. The V and J ends lost 6 bases and 1 base, in that order; junction bases with no gene match: 3. The CDR3 covers 14 residues. As DNA, the CDR3 is TGTGCCAGCAGACGGACAGGGGATAACTATGGCTACACCTTC. Residues: CASRRTGDNYGYTF.

This clonotype was counted between two and nine times. The genes are TRBV5-1 and TRBJ2-7; TRBD1 might be the D (6 bases). CDR3 length: 12 amino acids. Germline V gene sequence: CDR1 SGHRS, CDR2 YFSETQ. V was pared by 0 bases and J by 10 bases, with 11 bases between. CDR3 in DNA: TGCGCCAGCAGCTTGGACAGGGTTCAACAGTACTTC. Residues: CASSLDRVQQYF.

This clonotype was detected only a few times. This chain links TRBV12-3 or TRBV12-4 with TRBJ1-1, with D tentatively TRBD1 (5 bases). This CDR3 spans 14 amino acids. Trimming pared 5 bases from V and 1 base from J, leaving 11 bases between. The CDR3 nucleotides read TGTGCCAGCAGTCCCCGGGGCACGAACACTGAAGCTTTCTTT. Amino acid sequence: CASSPRGTNTEAFF.

A remark on this clonotype: One junction end disagrees with the germline gene, perhaps due to a read error. V gene TRBV6-2 or TRBV6-3 combines with J gene TRBJ2-7, with D tentatively TRBD1 (6 bases). The germline gives CDR1 MNHEY, CDR2 SVGEGT. This CDR3 region has 15 residues. In DNA, the CDR3 is TGTACCAGCAAATCCGGGACAACCAACTCCTACGAGCAGTACTTC. Its protein is CTSKSGTTNSYEQYF.

This clonotype was recorded at least ten times. The chain links TRBV5-1 to TRBJ2-7; maybe TRBD2 (6 bases). CDR3 length: 16 amino acids. The germline V gene has CDR1 SGHRS and CDR2 YFSETQ. Trimming shortened V by 0 bases and J by 3 bases, and 16 bases separated the two germline ends. In DNA, the CDR3 is TGCGCCAGCAGCTTGGAGGTCCAGGGAGGCCTCTACGAGCAGTACTTC. Translated: CASSLEVQGGLYEQYF.

This clonotype qualifies as medium-sized (0.01 to 0.1%). The J gene is TRBJ2-6, the V gene TRBV5-6; D is possibly TRBD1 (5 bases). This CDR3 is built from 16 residues. V was shortened by 2 bases and J by 0 bases, with 9 bases between the two germline ends. Germline V gene data show CDR1 as SGHDT and CDR2 as YYEEEE. The CDR3 DNA is TGTGCCAGCAGCTTTCCGGACAACTCTGGGGCCAACGTCCTGACTTTC. Translated: CASSFPDNSGANVLTF.

The rearrangement links TRBV9 to TRBJ2-1; 13 bases map to TRBD2. J was trimmed by 7 bases and V by 0 bases; bases with no gene match: 1. The CDR3 is 15 residues long. Germline V gene sequence: CDR1 SGDLS, CDR2 YYNGEE. CDR3 bases: TGTGCCAGCAGCGTAGGACTAGCGGGAGGTAATGAGCAGTTCTTC. Translation: CASSVGLAGGNEQFF.

This clonotype came up a few times. The chain has TRBV7-2 and TRBJ2-7; D unresolved. Trimming left V 7 bases short and J 6 bases short, with 16 bases between. CDR1 is SGHTA and CDR2 is FQGNSA in the germline V gene. CDR3 size: 13 residues. CDR3 protein: CASTPRGAREQYF. The DNA of the CDR3 is TGTGCCAGCACCCCCCGCGGTGCCCGCGAGCAGTACTTC.

V gene TRBV20-1 combines with J gene TRBJ2-1, with 9 bases lining up with TRBD2. Per germline, CDR1 DFQATT and CDR2 SNEGSKA (reference sequence). The CDR3 sequence is 16 residues long. V was pared by 1 base and J by 8 bases, with 12 bases of the junction left unmatched. CDR3 sequence (DNA): TGCAGTGCTAGAGTCCTAGCGGGATGGTATGGCGATGAGCAGTTCTTC. Translating gives CSARVLAGWYGDEQFF.

The chain couples TRBV6-2 or TRBV6-3 to TRBJ2-1, with 7 bases lining up with TRBD2. Looked up from germline, CDR1 is MNHEY and CDR2 is SVGEGT. The CDR3 totals 15 residues. V lost 2 bases, J lost 5 bases, and 6 bases stayed unmatched. The CDR3 here is CASSYRPGLNNEQFF. The CDR3 nucleotides are TGTGCCAGCAGTTACCGGCCGGGACTAAACAATGAGCAGTTCTTC.